This paragraph reports one TCR beta chain. At one of its ends the junction is not consistent with the germline gene, which may arise from a read error. This CDR3 is built from 13 residues. Germline V gene lookup returns CDR1 MNHNS and CDR2 SASEGT. This sample is part of a study of OX40 agonist ivuxolimab in advanced cancers. Across the whole study: Partial responses occurred in Three dose-escalation patients, one with hepatocellular carcinoma and two with cutaneous melanoma.

Sequencing used immunoSEQ multiplex PCR; TCRdb keeps in-frame clones, though not all of them. The table shows roughly 59,000 clones, with around 82% occurring only once. The TCR was taken from an adult with an advanced solid tumor such as melanoma, head and neck, liver or kidney cancer. The sequences come from CD4+ or CD8+ T cells sorted from blood, collected in a trial of the OX40 agonist ivuxolimab. The chain couples TRBV6-1 to TRBJ1-4, with D possibly being TRBD1 (5 bases). CDR3 nucleotide sequence: TGTGCCAGCAGGTCCTACATGGGGGAAAAATTGTTTTTT. This gives the protein CASRSYMGEKLFF.